What follows is one T cell receptor beta chain and its context. Germline V CDR1 and CDR2: MNHEY, SVGAGI. Deletions cut 2 bases from V and 0 bases from J, with 11 bases between. CDR3 size: 16 residues. The cohort comprised adults aged about 18 to 100 years residing in approximately 22 US areas. Categorization into cohorts depended on clinical history that participants reported. This entry is derived from a study of blood T cell repertoires in COVID-19. Authors' analysis steps: Amplification with reference gene primers provided the estimates of nucleated cell counts. The method was immunoSEQ multiplex PCR; TCRdb's version includes in-frame clones alone and lacks a portion of them. The DNA was the basis for D and trimming; V, J and clone size are from that table. The sample yields about 280,000 clones, roughly 85% seen once.

This receptor was obtained from a woman aged 50 to 60 who had recovered from COVID-19. Source material: PBMCs or T cells enriched from blood (not recorded which). The chain links TRBV6-5 to TRBJ1-3, with D perhaps TRBD1 (6 bases). The CDR3 region is CASSYVTGSSGNTIYF. The CDR3 DNA reads as TGTGCCAGCAGTTACGTTACAGGGAGCTCTGGAAACACCATATATTTT.